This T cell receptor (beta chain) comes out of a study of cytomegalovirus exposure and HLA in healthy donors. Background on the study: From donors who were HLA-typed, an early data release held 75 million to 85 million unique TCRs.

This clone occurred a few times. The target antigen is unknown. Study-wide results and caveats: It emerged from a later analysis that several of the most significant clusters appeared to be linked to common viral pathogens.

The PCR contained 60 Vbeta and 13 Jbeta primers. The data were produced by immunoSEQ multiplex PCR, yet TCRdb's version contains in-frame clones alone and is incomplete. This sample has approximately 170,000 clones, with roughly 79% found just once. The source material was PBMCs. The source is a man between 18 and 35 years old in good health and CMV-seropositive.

CDR3 sequence (DNA): TGTGCCAGCAGTCCAAGCATAGTAGACAATGAGCAGTTCTTC. Protein: CASSPSIVDNEQFF. V usage is TRBV11-2 and J usage is TRBJ2-1, with unresolved D. This CDR3 spans 14 amino acids. Germline V gene data show CDR1 as SGHAT and CDR2 as FQNNGV. V was shortened by 6 bases and J by 5 bases, with 14 bases between the two germline ends. The variable domain in full, completed from reference TRBV11-2 and TRBJ2-1, reads EAGVAQSPRYKIIEKRQSVAFWCNPISGHATLYWYQQILGQGPKLLIQFQNNGVVDDSQLPKDRFSAERLKGVDSTLKIQPAKLEDSAVYLCASSPSIVDNEQFFGPGTRLTVL.